This section outlines one TCR beta chain sequence together with its context. The data are from a study of blood T cell repertoires in COVID-19. About the research overall: Both acute and convalescent COVID-19 samples were obtained from the United States, Italy and Spain.

The CDR3 spans 17 residues. Trimming removed 4 bases at V and 1 base at J, with 15 bases between. CDR1 SGHNT and CDR2 YYREEE come from the germline V gene (reference sequence). In the original processing: Reference gene primer amplification gave estimated nucleated cell counts. The data were produced by immunoSEQ multiplex PCR, yet TCRdb's version contains in-frame clones alone and is incomplete. For V, J and clone size, that table is used; D and trimming come from the DNA. The sample contains 65,000 to 95,000 clones, around 85% of which appear only once. This TCR came from a man aged 30-40 years with acute or convalescent COVID-19. Sequenced input: peripheral blood. This chain uses TRBV5-4 with TRBJ2-6; D might be TRBD2 (6 bases). The CDR3 sequence is CASSPGLAISGANVLTF. CDR3 bases: TGTGCCAGCAGCCCGGGACTCGCAATTTCTGGGGCCAACGTCCTGACTTTC.